Listed here are 14 T cell receptor beta chains from one sample, sequenced in a study of cytomegalovirus exposure and HLA in healthy donors (dated by TCRdb to the late 2010s). Library generation was performed with the immunoSEQ multiplex PCR assay. For the multiplex PCR, a mixture combining 60 forward primers for TCR Vbeta segments and 13 reverse primers for TCR Jbeta segments was used. TCRdb retrieved this table from immuneACCESS and kept in-frame rearrangements only. Not all clones are present; in checked studies, unresolved V genes account for under half, and no reason is known for the remainder. The sample has about 210,000 clones on record. Roughly 0.98% of the sample rests with the top ten. The sample consisted of PBMCs. The receptors originated from a woman between 25 and 40 years old in good health and CMV-seropositive.

The chain is built from TRBV2 and TRBJ1-1; 8 bases match TRBD1. V was pared by 8 bases and J by 4 bases, with 6 bases of the junction left unmatched. Germline-derived CDR1 and CDR2 are SNHLY and FYNNEI. This CDR3 contains 13 residues. The CDR3 sequence: CASLGQGSTEAFF. CDR3 DNA: TGTGCCAGCCTAGGACAGGGCTCCACTGAAGCTTTCTTT.

J is TRBJ2-5 and V is TRBV4-3; the D gene is possibly TRBD2 (6 bases). The CDR3 runs to 15 residues. V was trimmed by 1 base and J by 10 bases, leaving 19 bases between them. Germline V gives CDR1 LGHNA, CDR2 YSLEER. DNA for the CDR3: TGCGCCAGCAGCCAAGGTGCCGGGACGGGGGTTATCCAGTACTTC. Amino acid sequence: CASSQGAGTGVIQYF.

This chain's CDR3 is CASSGTAGGYNEQFF. The CDR3, as DNA: TGTGCCAGCAGCGGAACGGCGGGAGGATACAATGAGCAGTTCTTC. The chain employs TRBV9 and TRBJ2-1; 8 positions agree with TRBD2. This CDR3 comprises 15 residues. V lost 3 bases to trimming and J lost 4 bases; unmatched junction nucleotides: 6. Germline CDR1 and CDR2: SGDLS and YYNGEE.

This chain joins TRBV27 and TRBJ2-7, with 9 bases that match TRBD1. CDR1 and CDR2 from the germline V gene are MNHEY and SMNVEV (reference sequence). The ends lost 2 bases at V and 3 bases at J; junction bases unmatched: 2. This CDR3 is built from 14 residues. The CDR3 DNA is TGTGCCAGCAGTTTAAGGACAGGGGACTACGAGCAGTACTTC. It specifies CASSLRTGDYEQYF.

The V call is TRBV19, the J call TRBJ1-1; D gene uncertain. The germline V and J ends were trimmed by 5 bases and 2 bases, with 6 bases remaining between them. Per the germline V gene, CDR1 is LNHDA and CDR2 is SQIVND (reference sequence). This CDR3 is 12 amino acids long. The CDR3, as DNA: TGTGCCAGTAGTCATAGTAACACTGAAGCTTTCTTT. The encoded protein is CASSHSNTEAFF.

The chain joins TRBV2 to TRBJ2-5; weak D call: TRBD2 (6 bases). The CDR3 is 13 residues long. Germline V gene sequence: CDR1 SNHLY, CDR2 FYNNEI. Trimming took 5 bases from V and 2 from J, leaving 9 bases between them. In DNA, the CDR3 is TGTGCCAGCAGTATGGGACTTCAAGAGACCCAGTACTTC. The encoded protein is CASSMGLQETQYF.

Note on this clone: Likely a read error: the CDR3 ends without its conserved phenylalanine or tryptophan. The chain employs TRBV5-4 and TRBJ2-7, with D perhaps given as TRBD1 or TRBD2 (5 bases each). The V gene's germline CDR1 is SGHNT and CDR2 YYREEE (reference sequence). The length of the CDR3 is 13 residues. V gave up 4 bases and J gave up 6 bases, with 14 bases separating them. In DNA form, the CDR3 reads TGTGCCAGCAGCCTAATGGGTGGGGGCGAGCAGTACCTC. This encodes CASSLMGGGEQYL.

The rearrangement uses TRBV4-1 and TRBJ2-1, with TRBD1 as a possible D gene (5 bases). The CDR3 has 13 residues. The germline V and J ends were trimmed by 0 bases and 13 bases, with 13 bases remaining between them. Germline V gene lookup returns CDR1 MGHRA and CDR2 YSYEKL. The CDR3 coding sequence is TGCGCCAGCAGCCAAGATACAGGCGTGACCCAGTTCTTC. Translating gives CASSQDTGVTQFF.

CDR3 amino acids: CASGLDSSTDTQYF. The CDR3 bases are TGTGCTAGTGGTTTGGATAGTAGCACAGATACGCAGTATTTT. The chain carries TRBV12-5 and TRBJ2-3; D not certain. Germline-derived CDR1 and CDR2 are LGHNT and FRNRAP. The CDR3 runs 14 residues. With 1 base removed from V and 0 bases from J, the gap between germline ends came to 5 bases.

V is TRBV5-8 and J is TRBJ1-6, with D possibly being TRBD1 (5 bases). The CDR3 spans 16 residues. Trimming cost V 2 bases and J 7 bases, with 16 bases left between them. Germline CDR1 is SGHTS and CDR2 is YDEGEE. The CDR3 DNA reads as TGTGCCAGCAGCTTAGGGCGACAGCTCTTAAATTCACCCCTCCACTTT. Its translation: CASSLGRQLLNSPLHF.

The rearrangement links TRBV18 to TRBJ1-1, with 10 bases that match TRBD1. The ends lost 5 bases at V and 4 bases at J; junction bases unmatched: 7. Germline-derived CDR1 and CDR2 are KGHSH and LQKENI. The CDR3 is 15 residues long. The CDR3 spells CASSIRTGGVTEAFF. As DNA, the CDR3 is TGTGCCAGCTCAATCCGGACAGGGGGGGTCACTGAAGCTTTCTTT.

The V and J genes are TRBV2 and TRBJ1-1; D call uncertain. This CDR3 region has 12 residues. Germline V gene sequence: CDR1 SNHLY, CDR2 FYNNEI. Trimming pared 3 bases from V and 4 bases from J, leaving 6 bases between. CDR3 bases: TGTGCCAGCAGTGACCCTAGCACTGAAGCTTTCTTT. It translates to CASSDPSTEAFF. The full variable domain, with the rest looked up from reference TRBV2 and TRBJ1-1, is EPEVTQTPSHQVTQMGQEVILRCVPISNHLYFYWYRQILGQKVEFLVSFYNNEISEKSEIFDDQFSVERPDGSNFTLKIRSTKLEDSAMYFCASSDPSTEAFFGQGTRLTVV.

Written as DNA, the CDR3 is TGTGCCAGCAGCCCGGGAGGCGATTCGGGCTACACCTTC. This translates into CASSPGGDSGYTF. The chain joins TRBV11-2 to TRBJ1-2; D call uncertain. Per the germline V gene, CDR1 is SGHAT and CDR2 is FQNNGV. This CDR3 has 13 amino acids. V dropped 5 bases and J dropped 8 bases, with 15 bases sitting between them.

V is TRBV5-1 and J is TRBJ2-3; D is ambiguous. V was pared by 4 bases and J by 0 bases, with 15 bases between. Germline V CDR1 and CDR2: SGHRS, YFSETQ. This CDR3 spans 16 amino acids. The CDR3 sequence: CASSPDPVLSTDTQYF. The CDR3 DNA follows: TGCGCCAGCAGCCCAGATCCAGTGCTTAGCACAGATACGCAGTATTTT.